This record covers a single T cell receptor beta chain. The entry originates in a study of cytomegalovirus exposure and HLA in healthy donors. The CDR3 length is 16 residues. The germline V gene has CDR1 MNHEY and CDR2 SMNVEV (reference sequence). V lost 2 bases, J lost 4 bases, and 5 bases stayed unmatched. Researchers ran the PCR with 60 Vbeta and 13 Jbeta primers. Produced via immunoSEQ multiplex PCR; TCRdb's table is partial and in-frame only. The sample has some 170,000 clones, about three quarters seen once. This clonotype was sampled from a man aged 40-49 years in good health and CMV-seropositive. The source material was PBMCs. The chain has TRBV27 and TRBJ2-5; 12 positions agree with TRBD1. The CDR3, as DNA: TGTGCCAGCAGTTTACTGGGACAGGGGGCGTTAGAGACCCAGTACTTC. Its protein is CASSLLGQGALETQYF.